The 9 T cell receptor beta chains below all came from one sample that was sequenced in a study of T cell repertoires in cytomegalovirus infection. TCRdb reprocessed the reads via MiXCR and lists one record per CDR3 protein. The sample consists of about 98,000 distinct CDR3 sequences, 15% to 20% of them appearing once. Sequencing was performed on PBMCs. Source of these receptors: a human donor in good health (CMV status not recorded). Some clones in this sample may be carry-over from other donors' samples.

Concerning this clonotype itself: This could be a read error, since a much larger clone is one nucleotide away. V gene TRBV7-9 combines with J gene TRBJ1-2; the D gene is possibly TRBD1 (5 bases). This CDR3 has 16 residues. Germline-derived CDR1 and CDR2 are SEHNR and FQNEAQ (reference sequence). The ends were cut back, 8 bases at V and 0 bases at J, with 19 bases in the middle. Here the CDR3 DNA reads TGTGCCAGCTGCCCCCGGCAGCAAGGGGCTAACTATGGCTACACCTTC. This encodes CASCPRQQGANYGYTF.

This clonotype was seen repeatedly, ten times or more. The chain's CDR3 is CASSLMTSTDTQYF. CDR3 nucleotide sequence: TGTGCCAGCAGCTTAATGACAAGCACAGATACGCAGTATTTT. V is TRBV7-8 and J is TRBJ2-3; D unclear. Germline V CDR1 and CDR2: SGHVS, FQNEAQ. Between the trimmed V and J ends, which lost 2 bases and 0 bases, there was a span of 6 bases. This CDR3 comprises 14 residues. Using reference TRBV7-8 and TRBJ2-3 for the parts outside the CDR3, the full variable domain is GAGVSQSPRYKVAKRGQDVALRCDPISGHVSLFWYQQALGQGPEFLTYFQNEAQLDKSGLPSDRFFAERPEGSVSTLKIQRTQQEDSAVYLCASSLMTSTDTQYFGPGTRLTVL.

This clonotype occurred a few times. The chain links TRBV5-4 to TRBJ1-5; possibly TRBD1 for D (5 bases). V lost 0 bases and J 5 bases, leaving 15 bases between the germline ends. The CDR3 extends over 16 amino acids. The V gene's germline CDR1 is SGHNT and CDR2 YYREEE (reference sequence). The CDR3 nucleotides read TGTGCCAGCAGCTTGGTATTGGTAAGGGGCGATCAGCCCCAGCATTTT. This gives the protein CASSLVLVRGDQPQHF. The whole variable domain, remainder taken from reference TRBV5-4 and TRBJ1-5, is ETGVTQSPTHLIKTRGQQVTLRCSSQSGHNTVSWYQQALGQGPQFIFQYYREEENGRGNFPPRFSGLQFPNYSSELNVNALELDDSALYLCASSLVLVRGDQPQHFGDGTRLSIL.

With regard to this clonotype: A much larger clone differs by one base, so this may be a read error. V gene TRBV7-8 combines with J gene TRBJ2-5; D gene ambiguous. Germline loops: CDR1 SGHVS, CDR2 FQNEAQ. V dropped 5 bases and J dropped 5 bases, with 6 bases sitting between them. The CDR3 loop spans 11 amino acids. The CDR3 protein is CASSPVETQYF. In nucleotides, the CDR3 is TGTGCCAGCAGCCCAGTGGAGACCCAGTACTTC.

This clonotype was detected ten times or more. The chain is built from TRBV7-2 and TRBJ2-6; possible D gene TRBD2, 6 bases. V was pared by 5 bases and J by 3 bases, with 11 bases between. The CDR3 runs 15 residues. Germline-derived CDR1 and CDR2 are SGHTA and FQGNSA. In DNA, the CDR3 is TGTGCCAGCAGCCAGCGGGTCGGTGGGGCCAACGTCCTGACTTTC. Its translation is CASSQRVGGANVLTF.

This clonotype was detected a few times. V and J are TRBV20-1 and TRBJ1-1; D unresolved. This CDR3 is built from 13 residues. The V end was cut by 0 bases, the J end by 7 bases, with 12 bases between. Germline CDR1 is DFQATT and CDR2 is SNEGSKA (reference sequence). CDR3 sequence reads: CSARDLRSREAFF. The DNA for the CDR3 is TGCAGTGCTAGAGATCTGAGGTCCCGTGAAGCTTTCTTT.

This clonotype was counted a few times. The chain carries TRBV2 and TRBJ2-5, with 12 bases that match TRBD2. There are 15 residues in the CDR3. From germline, CDR1 is SNHLY and CDR2 FYNNEI. With V trimmed by 7 bases and J by 1 base, 4 bases remained unmatched. DNA for the CDR3: TGTGCCAGCACCGGGACTAGCGGGTTCCAAGAGACCCAGTACTTC. Protein product: CASTGTSGFQETQYF. Full variable domain (outside the CDR3, taken from reference TRBV2 and TRBJ2-5): EPEVTQTPSHQVTQMGQEVILRCVPISNHLYFYWYRQILGQKVEFLVSFYNNEISEKSEIFDDQFSVERPDGSNFTLKIRSTKLEDSAMYFCASTGTSGFQETQYFGPGTRLLVL.

This clonotype was seen at least ten times. The chain couples TRBV7-2 to TRBJ1-3; D remains ambiguous. V was shortened by 4 bases and J by 0 bases, with 13 bases between the two germline ends. The CDR3 sequence is 16 residues long. Germline loops: CDR1 SGHTA, CDR2 FQGNSA. CDR3: CASSWDGRYSGNTIYF. For the CDR3, the DNA is TGTGCCAGCAGCTGGGATGGACGGTACTCTGGAAACACCATATATTTT.

The chain uses TRBV4-1 and TRBJ2-7; 9 positions match TRBD1. J gave up 3 bases and V 4 bases, and 7 bases lay outside the gene matches. Per the germline V gene, CDR1 is MGHRA and CDR2 is YSYEKL. This CDR3 contains 15 residues. The CDR3 DNA reads TGCGCCAGCAGCCTAATCGGACAGGGGCACTACGAGCAGTACTTC. Translated: CASSLIGQGHYEQYF.